These 5 T cell receptor beta chains were all obtained from the same sample, sequenced in a study of blood T cell repertoires in COVID-19. Profiled with immunoSEQ multiplex PCR; TCRdb holds only in-frame clones, not every one. The sample has under 200,000 clones, around 80% seen once; the top ten hold around 6.9%. Source material: peripheral blood. These receptors were taken from a man in his 60s with acute or convalescent COVID-19.

The chain carries TRBV7-3 and TRBJ2-1; D not resolved. The germline CDR1 and CDR2 sequences are SGHTA and FQGTGA. CDR3 size: 12 residues. V gave up 3 bases and J gave up 6 bases, with 6 bases separating them. CDR3 in amino acids: CASSLFSNEQFF. The CDR3 region has the DNA TGTGCCAGCAGCTTGTTTAGCAATGAGCAGTTCTTC.

J is TRBJ2-1 and V is TRBV5-1; 8 positions agree with TRBD2. This CDR3 is built from 14 residues. J gave up 10 bases and V 3 bases, and 9 bases lay outside the gene matches. Germline V gene lookup returns CDR1 SGHRS and CDR2 YFSETQ. The CDR3 nucleotides are TGCGCCAGCAGCTCAACAAATAGCGGGGTCGAGCAGTTCTTC. Its protein is CASSSTNSGVEQFF.

This clone was recorded only once. This chain joins TRBV19 and TRBJ2-3, with D uncertain. Germline assignment: CDR1 LNHDA and CDR2 SQIVND (reference sequence). The V end lost 0 bases, the J end lost 3 bases, and 13 bases lay between the germline ends. The CDR3 extends over 16 amino acids. Here the CDR3 reads CASSIDPRRATDTQYF. The DNA for the CDR3 is TGTGCCAGTAGTATAGACCCGAGGAGAGCGACAGATACGCAGTATTTT.

The chain uses TRBV6-5 and TRBJ2-3, with 8 positions matching TRBD2. Germline-derived CDR1 and CDR2 are MNHEY and SVGAGI. CDR3 length: 15 residues. With V trimmed by 4 bases and J by 7 bases, 10 bases remained unmatched. The CDR3 DNA reads TGTGCCAGCAGTTCCTCCGGGACTAGTGGCCATACGCAGTATTTT. It yields the protein CASSSSGTSGHTQYF.

The rearrangement links TRBV24-1 to TRBJ1-5; no reliable D call. V lost 4 bases, J lost 7 bases, and 10 bases lay in between. CDR1 and CDR2 (germline): KGHDR, SFDVKD. CDR3 length equals 13 residues. For the CDR3, the DNA is TGTGCCACCAGTGACGGGGTTGGGCAGCCCCAGCATTTT. Encoded protein: CATSDGVGQPQHF.